Shown below are 22 T cell receptor beta chains from a single sample sequenced in a study of T cells in Graves' hyperthyroidism and ophthalmopathy (dated by TCRdb to between 2018 and 2021). The library was produced with multiplex PCR. The sample was run on an Illumina HiSeq 2000. TCR beta CDR3 regions were amplified from RNA transcripts. A first-round RT-PCR of the TCR CDR3 used the HTBI primer set with the Qiagen OneStep RT-PCR kit. TCRdb trimmed the raw reads at Q25, called clones with MiXCR and kept productive beta chains. Rows with one shared CDR3 protein collapse into an entry with the most common genes and DNA. In all, the sample holds more than 550,000 distinct CDR3 sequences, and around 19% of those were seen once. Jointly, the top ten make up 16% of the sample. Sequenced sample: blood. Receptors originate from a woman in her forties or fifties with Graves' hyperthyroidism that later progressed to Graves' ophthalmopathy.

In this sample, this clonotype turned up many times. The J gene is TRBJ1-1, the V gene TRBV6-1; D is perhaps TRBD1 (6 bases). Germline lookup yields CDR1 MNHNS and CDR2 SASEGT. V lost 6 bases and J lost 4, with 18 bases in between. This CDR3 contains 15 residues. The DNA of the CDR3 is TGTGCCAGCAGCAAGGGCCTCGGGGGGCTCACTGAAGCTTTCTTT. Protein product: CASSKGLGGLTEAFF.

The rearrangement links TRBV6-9 to TRBJ2-3; D perhaps matches TRBD2 (7 bases). V lost 3 bases and J 4 bases, leaving 11 bases between the germline ends. The CDR3 has 14 residues. Per germline, CDR1 MNHGY and CDR2 SVAAGI. DNA for the CDR3: TGTGCCAGCAGTTACGAGGGGGGGGCAGATACGCAGTATTTT. This encodes CASSYEGGADTQYF.

This clonotype was seen a handful of times. The rearrangement uses TRBV20-1 and TRBJ1-5; D perhaps matches TRBD1 (6 bases). Germline CDR1 is DFQATT and CDR2 is SNEGSKA (reference sequence). With 8 bases removed from V and 5 bases from J, the gap between germline ends came to 19 bases. The CDR3 is 14 amino acids. CDR3 DNA: TGCAGTACGGGGGGGCAGCGGGTAGATCAGCCCCAGCATTTT. Translation: CSTGGQRVDQPQHF.

V gene TRBV5-4 combines with J gene TRBJ2-5, with a possible D match to TRBD1 (5 bases). Germline CDR1 reads SGHNT; CDR2 reads YYREEE (reference sequence). The CDR3 has 13 amino acids. V shed 4 bases and J shed 4 bases, with 11 bases lying between them. The CDR3 coding sequence is TGTGCCAGCAGCCAGGACATTAGAGAGACCCAGTACTTC. It codes for CASSQDIRETQYF.

This clonotype came up many times. The chain is built from TRBV3-1 and TRBJ2-1, with D possibly being TRBD1 or TRBD2 (6 bases each). The CDR3 consists of 15 residues. V lost 2 bases to trimming and J lost 4 bases, with 12 bases between them. The germline CDR1 and CDR2 sequences are LGHDT and YNNKEL (reference sequence). The CDR3 sequence is CASSQRGAIYNEQFF. The CDR3 DNA reads as TGTGCCAGCAGCCAAAGGGGGGCCATTTACAATGAGCAGTTCTTC.

The chain carries TRBV20-1 and TRBJ1-2; TRBD1 matches 11 bases. This CDR3 spans 16 amino acids. After removal of 1 base from V and 4 bases from J, the junction contained 8 bases not matched to a gene. The germline V gene has CDR1 DFQATT and CDR2 SNEGSKA (reference sequence). The CDR3 DNA follows: TGCAGTGCTAGAGCCAGGGACAGGGGGTACATCTATGGCTACACCTTC. Protein product: CSARARDRGYIYGYTF.

This clonotype has only a few counts. The rearrangement uses TRBV7-2 and TRBJ1-1, with 7 bases aligning to TRBD1. The CDR3 consists of 17 residues. Unmatched junction bases numbered 11, after V lost 3 bases and J lost 1 base. CDR1 is SGHTA, CDR2 FQGNSA, per germline. The CDR3 DNA follows: TGTGCCAGCAGCTTCGACCCCTGGACAGGAGGGAACACTGAAGCTTTCTTT. Amino acids: CASSFDPWTGGNTEAFF.

This clonotype was observed a few times. J is TRBJ1-5 and V is TRBV19; D is undetermined. The CDR3 sequence is 14 residues long. The germline V and J ends were trimmed by 6 bases and 0 bases, with 9 bases remaining between them. The germline V gene has CDR1 LNHDA and CDR2 SQIVND (reference sequence). In DNA, the CDR3 is TGTGCCAGTAGAAGTACAGATAGCAATCAGCCCCAGCATTTT. Translated: CASRSTDSNQPQHF.

This clonotype was observed at least ten times. The J gene is TRBJ1-1, the V gene TRBV3-1, with D possibly matching TRBD1 (6 bases). The CDR3 sequence is 15 residues long. Germline V gene data show CDR1 as LGHDT and CDR2 as YNNKEL (reference sequence). With 4 bases removed from V and 0 bases from J, the gap between germline ends came to 12 bases. The DNA of the CDR3 is TGTGCCAGCAGCCGCCTCCAGGGGCTGAACACTGAAGCTTTCTTT. Translating gives CASSRLQGLNTEAFF. Variable domain in full (rest from reference TRBV3-1 and TRBJ1-1): DTAVSQTPKYLVTQMGNDKSIKCEQNLGHDTMYWYKQDSKKFLKIMFSYNNKELIINETVPNRFSPKSPDKAHLNLHINSLELGDSAVYFCASSRLQGLNTEAFFGQGTRLTVV.

A note on this clonotype: A junction boundary mismatches the germline segment, possibly from a read error. This chain joins TRBV10-3 and TRBJ2-1, with 9 bases matching TRBD1. Germline lookup yields CDR1 ENHRY and CDR2 SYGVKD. This CDR3 spans 14 amino acids. This CDR3 reads CAVSWQDRGSEQFF. Written as DNA, the CDR3 is TGTGCCGTCAGCTGGCAGGACAGGGGATCTGAGCAGTTCTTC.

This clonotype was observed at least ten times. The chain is built from TRBV3-1 and TRBJ2-2; D is possibly TRBD1 (6 bases). Deletions cut 4 bases from V and 5 bases from J, with 26 bases between. The CDR3 has 19 residues. Germline V gives CDR1 LGHDT, CDR2 YNNKEL (reference sequence). The CDR3 nucleotides read TGTGCCAGCAGCCCACAACCCTCCTACAGGGCCCCGCGGACCGGGGAGCTGTTTTTT. It encodes CASSPQPSYRAPRTGELFF.

The chain combines TRBV30 with TRBJ2-5, with 11 bases lining up with TRBD1. The CDR3 has 15 amino acids. Germline CDR1 is GTSNPN and CDR2 is SVGIG (reference sequence). The junction had 8 bases not matched to a gene; V was cut back by 3 bases and J by 5 bases. The CDR3 region has the DNA TGTGCCTGGAGCGATGGGACAGGGGGACGTGAGACCCAGTACTTC. It translates to CAWSDGTGGRETQYF.

The chain combines TRBV6-1 with TRBJ2-3; unclear D gene. This CDR3 is built from 15 residues. Germline V gives CDR1 MNHNS, CDR2 SASEGT. Trimming removed 2 bases at V and 0 bases at J, with 9 bases between. The chain's CDR3 is CASSENGLSTDTQYF. The CDR3, as DNA: TGTGCCAGCAGTGAAAACGGTTTAAGCACAGATACGCAGTATTTT.

The V gene is TRBV10-1, the J gene TRBJ1-5; 7 nucleotides align to TRBD1. V lost 1 base and J lost 2; bases outside the gene matches: 11. Germline V gene lookup returns CDR1 WNHNN and CDR2 SYGVQD (reference sequence). The CDR3 consists of 18 residues. This CDR3 is CASSEFARGRVGNQPQHF. The CDR3 DNA is TGCGCCAGCAGTGAGTTTGCGAGGGGGCGCGTGGGCAATCAGCCCCAGCATTTT.

The sample holds a few counts of this clonotype. The genes are TRBV4-1 and TRBJ2-1; the D gene is possibly TRBD2 (5 bases). V shed 1 base and J shed 2 bases, with 12 bases lying between them. This CDR3 is built from 16 residues. Germline V CDR1 and CDR2: MGHRA, YSYEKL. CDR3 residues: CASSQGRQAPYNEQFF. The CDR3 DNA sequence: TGCGCCAGCAGCCAAGGGAGGCAAGCCCCCTACAATGAGCAGTTCTTC.

A word on this clonotype: One base away lies a much larger clone, so this may be a sequencing read error. This sequence joins TRBV18 and TRBJ2-1, with 8 bases fitting TRBD1. Per the germline V gene, CDR1 is KGHSH and CDR2 is LQKENI. Trimming cost V 3 bases and J 8 bases; bases outside gene matches: 9. The CDR3 runs to 15 residues. CDR3 in amino acids: CASSPGQGAIDEQFF. CDR3 bases: TGTGCCAGCTCACCGGGGCAGGGGGCCATCGATGAGCAGTTCTTC.

The gene calls are TRBV7-8 and TRBJ1-2; perhaps TRBD1 as D (6 bases). Germline V lookup: CDR1 SGHVS, CDR2 FQNEAQ. V was clipped by 5 bases and J by 10 bases, with 20 bases between them. The CDR3 contains 14 residues. CDR3 in DNA: TGTGCCAGCAGCCACAGGACAGACCGGGAAGTCTACACCTTC. It is translated as CASSHRTDREVYTF.

This clonotype has more than one count but fewer than ten. V gene TRBV28 combines with J gene TRBJ1-4; D gene uncertain. The CDR3 is made up of 15 amino acids. Germline lookup yields CDR1 MDHEN and CDR2 SYDVKM. V shed 5 bases and J shed 0 bases, with 10 bases lying between them. The CDR3 here is CASSPTITTNEKLFF. As DNA, the CDR3 is TGTGCCAGCAGTCCCACCATAACAACTAATGAAAAACTGTTTTTT.

There are a few counts of this clonotype. This chain connects TRBV19 to TRBJ1-5; D uncertain. The CDR3 is made up of 15 amino acids. V gave up 1 base and J gave up 4 bases, with 11 bases separating them. Germline V gene sequence: CDR1 LNHDA, CDR2 SQIVND (reference sequence). The CDR3, as DNA: TGTGCCAGTAGTATAGGTTCGCAGACTAATCAGCCCCAGCATTTT. It encodes CASSIGSQTNQPQHF.

There are many counts of this clonotype. The DNA for the CDR3 is TGCAGTGCGGAAACGGGGGCCTCCTACGAGCAGTACTTC. Translation: CSAETGASYEQYF. The gene calls are TRBV20-1 and TRBJ2-7; either TRBD1 or TRBD2 may fit D (6 bases each). Germline CDR1 DFQATT, CDR2 SNEGSKA (reference sequence). The CDR3 loop spans 13 amino acids. V lost 6 bases and J lost 0, with 12 bases in between.

The count of this clonotype is one. This may stem from a read error, because a much larger clone lies one nucleotide away. V gene TRBV6-1 combines with J gene TRBJ1-1; no definite D call. The CDR3 is made up of 13 amino acids. Germline CDR1 is MNHNS and CDR2 is SASEGT. CDR3 in DNA: TGTGCCACCTTGCGGGAGTTGAACACTAAAGCTTTCTTT. Protein product: CATLRELNTKAFF.

The chain recombines TRBV30 with TRBJ1-6, with D hard to call. The CDR3 runs to 14 residues. The V and J ends lost 3 bases and 13 bases respectively, with 19 bases between them. The V gene's germline CDR1 is GTSNPN and CDR2 SVGIG (reference sequence). CDR3 nucleotides: TGTGCCTGGAGACTTGAACAAGGCCCCCTTCCCCTCCACTTT. Its translation is CAWRLEQGPLPLHF. The full variable domain, in which reference TRBV30 and TRBJ1-6 provide the parts outside the CDR3, is SQTIHQWPATLVQPVGSPLSLECTVEGTSNPNLYWYRQAAGRGLQLLFYSVGIGQISSEVPQNLSASRPQDRQFILSSKKLLLSDSGFYLCAWRLEQGPLPLHFGNGTRLTVT.